This T cell receptor (beta chain) comes out of a study of T-cell memory formation after mild COVID-19. In the study overall: Largely, TCR clusters stayed within a single donor.

TCRdb analysed the 5' RACE reads with MiXCR anew, one entry per CDR3 protein. Of 350,000 to 400,000 distinct CDR3 sequences in the sample, roughly 21% were seen once. Overall study results and limits: Whereas later expanders leaned CD4+, clones contracting day 15 to 85 showed a balanced CD4/CD8 makeup. Pre-infection memory held some responding clones, suggesting pre-existing cross-reactive T cells responded.

On this clonotype: What it binds is not known.

Trimming took 5 bases from V and 1 from J; bases not matched to a gene: 11. In germline, CDR1 is LNHDA, CDR2 SQIVND (reference sequence). The CDR3 is 17 amino acids. Sequenced sample: PBMCs or a T cell subset sorted from them (not recorded which). This TCR derives from an adult woman who had mild COVID-19 (a few samples of this study predate the infection). Cell type and time point are not known. The V gene is TRBV19, the J gene TRBJ2-4; 7 bases map to TRBD1. The CDR3 protein is CASSPREGGTAKNIQYF. The CDR3 nucleotides read TGTGCCAGTAGTCCAAGAGAAGGGGGCACGGCCAAAAACATTCAGTACTTC.